Listed here are 28 T cell receptor beta chains from one sample, sequenced in a study of shared clonotypes between healthy human individuals. Here immunoSEQ multiplex PCR was the method, and the copy in TCRdb shows in-frame clones only, minus some. The data show about 2,500,000 clones, approximately 92% seen once. Material for sequencing was naive CD4+ T cells sorted from blood. Documented subset: CD45RA+ positively selected. These receptors all stem from a man aged 18-30 years in good health.

Details on this clone: The sample has other DNA sequences that encode this CDR3 too. The gene calls are TRBV5-1 and TRBJ2-1; 13 bases fit TRBD2. The J segment lost 4 bases and the V segment lost 4 bases, leaving 2 bases of the junction unmatched. This CDR3 has 15 amino acids. From germline, CDR1 is SGHRS and CDR2 YFSETQ. CDR3 in DNA: TGCGCCAGCAGCCTGGGACTAGCGGGATACAATGAGCAGTTCTTC. Protein: CASSLGLAGYNEQFF.

The J gene is TRBJ2-1, the V gene TRBV29-1; the match to TRBD1 covers 10 bases. This CDR3 is 15 amino acids long. Trimming removed 5 bases from V and 7 bases from J; junction bases left unmatched: 11. CDR1 and CDR2 from the germline V gene are SQVTM and ANQGSEA. Here the CDR3 DNA reads TGCAGCGTTATAGGGACAGGGGTGCGTTGGAATGAGCAGTTCTTC. Residues: CSVIGTGVRWNEQFF.

In this sample, this clone turned up a few times. The rearrangement uses TRBV10-3 and TRBJ1-2; tentative D call: TRBD1 (5 bases). Germline V CDR1 and CDR2: ENHRY, SYGVKD. The V end lost 11 bases, the J end lost 10 bases, and 14 bases lay between the germline ends. The CDR3 is 10 residues long. CDR3 coding DNA: TGTGCCTCGAAGGGAGGGGACTACACCTTC. Protein product: CASKGGDYTF.

This clone appeared once. The chain is built from TRBV5-5 and TRBJ2-7; possible D gene TRBD1, 6 bases. The CDR3 sequence is 14 residues long. Germline CDR1 and CDR2: SGHKS and YYEKEE (reference sequence). Trimming stripped 4 bases from V and 6 bases from J, with 17 bases between. The CDR3 reads CASSNHREGTEQYF. In DNA form, the CDR3 reads TGTGCCAGCAGCAATCACAGGGAAGGCACCGAGCAGTACTTC.

The chain recombines TRBV19 with TRBJ2-2; 7 positions match TRBD2. Germline CDR1 reads LNHDA; CDR2 reads SQIVND (reference sequence). The junction had 7 bases not matched to a gene; V was cut back by 11 bases and J by 4 bases. The CDR3 contains 13 residues. The CDR3 DNA reads as TGTGCCGCCAGGCGGGAGTCCACCGGGGAGCTGTTTTTT. The encoded protein is CAARRESTGELFF. Filled out from reference TRBV19 and TRBJ2-2, the complete variable domain reads DGGITQSPKYLFRKEGQNVTLSCEQNLNHDAMYWYRQDPGQGLRLIYYSQIVNDFQKGDIAEGYSVSREKKESFPLTVTSAQKNPTAFYLCAARRESTGELFFGEGSRLTVL.

This rearrangement joins TRBV6-1 to TRBJ1-2; D is perhaps TRBD1 (6 bases). Germline values: CDR1 MNHNS, CDR2 SASEGT. V was pared by 3 bases and J by 4 bases, with 15 bases between. The CDR3 extends over 15 amino acids. This CDR3 reads CASSDGTPDFYGYTF. The CDR3 DNA follows: TGTGCCAGCAGTGACGGGACACCCGATTTCTATGGCTACACCTTC.

V and J are TRBV14 and TRBJ2-7; possibly TRBD1 or TRBD2 for D (6 bases each). Between the trimmed V and J ends, which lost 6 bases and 7 bases, there was a span of 19 bases. This CDR3 spans 14 amino acids. Per the germline V gene, CDR1 is SGHDN and CDR2 is FVKESK. The CDR3 loop reads CASRQSGGQGEQYF. In nucleotides, the CDR3 is TGTGCCAGCAGGCAGTCAGGAGGGCAGGGGGAGCAGTACTTC.

The V call is TRBV5-4, the J call TRBJ2-1; TRBD2 matches 7 bases. Germline values: CDR1 SGHNT, CDR2 YYREEE (reference sequence). Germline trimming cut 3 bases from V and 4 bases from J; bases unmatched to any gene: 7. There are 15 residues in the CDR3. CDR3 sequence: CASSWATSLYNEQFF. Here the CDR3 DNA reads TGTGCCAGCAGCTGGGCGACTAGCTTGTACAATGAGCAGTTCTTC.

The chain is built from TRBV30 and TRBJ2-5, with D unresolved. The DNA end lines up better with TRBJ2-7; the J call may be wrong. Germline V gene lookup returns CDR1 GTSNPN and CDR2 SVGIG (reference sequence). The CDR3 is 16 residues long. The CDR3 protein is CAWRSPGLLITYEQYF. The CDR3, as DNA: TGTGCCTGGAGGTCCCCCGGGCTGCTGATCACCTACGAGCAGTACTTC.

V gene TRBV7-2 combines with J gene TRBJ1-1; no firm D call. CDR3 size: 13 residues. Germline-derived CDR1 and CDR2 are SGHTA and FQGNSA. V was cut by 2 bases and J by 5 bases, with 9 bases left in between. The DNA of the CDR3 is TGTGCCAGCAGCTTACCAGGAGTTACTGAAGCTTTCTTT. It specifies CASSLPGVTEAFF.

J is TRBJ2-2 and V is TRBV10-3; D perhaps matches TRBD1 (6 bases). Germline V gives CDR1 ENHRY, CDR2 SYGVKD. V lost 6 bases, J lost 0 bases, and 8 bases lay in between. CDR3 length equals 14 residues. The CDR3 region is CAISGTPNTGELFF. The CDR3 DNA reads as TGTGCCATCAGCGGGACACCGAACACCGGGGAGCTGTTTTTT.

This chain connects TRBV2 to TRBJ1-6; no firm D call. Germline CDR1 and CDR2: SNHLY and FYNNEI. V was clipped by 8 bases and J by 2 bases, with 13 bases between them. The CDR3 runs 15 residues. The CDR3 DNA reads as TGTGCCAGCTCTGTCGAGAGCCCCTATAATTCACCCCTCCACTTT. Protein: CASSVESPYNSPLHF.

The chain combines TRBV19 with TRBJ2-7; D uncertain. Trimming took 3 bases from V and 5 from J, leaving 14 bases between them. Germline V gene lookup returns CDR1 LNHDA and CDR2 SQIVND (reference sequence). The CDR3 loop spans 14 amino acids. The chain's CDR3 is CASSIASQGNEQYF. The DNA for the CDR3 is TGTGCCAGTAGTATTGCCAGTCAAGGGAACGAGCAGTACTTC. Complete variable domain (other parts from reference TRBV19 and TRBJ2-7): DGGITQSPKYLFRKEGQNVTLSCEQNLNHDAMYWYRQDPGQGLRLIYYSQIVNDFQKGDIAEGYSVSREKKESFPLTVTSAQKNPTAFYLCASSIASQGNEQYFGPGTRLTVT.

The genes are TRBV5-1 and TRBJ2-2; 7 bases are a match to TRBD2. Trimming took 0 bases from V and 1 from J; bases not matched to a gene: 3. The CDR3 is 16 residues long. CDR1 is SGHRS and CDR2 is YFSETQ in the germline V gene. DNA of the CDR3: TGCGCCAGCAGCTTGGAGGTAGCGGGGAACACCGGGGAGCTGTTTTTT. It is translated as CASSLEVAGNTGELFF.

The chain carries TRBV9 and TRBJ1-6; 8 nucleotides match TRBD1. The J segment lost 7 bases and the V segment lost 6 bases, leaving 6 bases of the junction unmatched. Germline V CDR1 and CDR2: SGDLS, YYNGEE. The CDR3 is made up of 14 amino acids. CDR3 sequence reads: CASNPTGVNSPLHF. The DNA of the CDR3 is TGTGCCAGCAACCCGACAGGGGTAAATTCACCCCTCCACTTT.

The chain carries TRBV15 and TRBJ2-5, with a weak D call TRBD1 (6 bases). The V end lost 4 bases, the J end lost 1 base, and 13 bases lay between the germline ends. CDR3 length equals 15 residues. Germline V gene data show CDR1 as LNHNV and CDR2 as YYDKDF (reference sequence). CDR3: CATSKTGQSQETQYF. The CDR3 region has the DNA TGTGCCACCAGCAAAACTGGACAGAGCCAAGAGACCCAGTACTTC.

Note on this clone: At one of its ends the junction is not consistent with the germline gene, which may arise from a read error. The rearrangement uses TRBV10-3 and TRBJ1-1; D gene unclear. The length of the CDR3 is 14 residues. Germline lookup yields CDR1 ENHRY and CDR2 SYGVKD. The CDR3: CAISELSAAPKAHF. The DNA for the CDR3 is TGTGCCATCAGTGAGTTGTCCGCGGCACCGAAGGCCCATTTT.

The gene calls are TRBV7-2 and TRBJ2-1; 10 positions agree with TRBD1. This CDR3 has 15 amino acids. The V segment lost 5 bases and the J segment 5 bases; nucleotides outside the gene matches: 6. CDR1 SGHTA and CDR2 FQGNSA come from the germline V gene. The CDR3 nucleotides read TGTGCCAGCAGCCTGGACAGGGGGGGCCACAATGAGCAGTTCTTC. Translated, it gives CASSLDRGGHNEQFF.

The chain joins TRBV6-6 to TRBJ1-1; 12 bases align to TRBD1. The CDR3 sequence is 14 residues long. With V trimmed by 6 bases and J by 1 base, 0 bases remained unmatched. From germline, CDR1 is MNHNY and CDR2 SVGAGI (reference sequence). The CDR3 reads CASRGQGANTEAFF. As DNA, the CDR3 is TGTGCCAGCAGGGGACAGGGGGCGAACACTGAAGCTTTCTTT.

On this clone: Other DNA sequences in the same sample also yield this CDR3. The rearrangement uses TRBV9 and TRBJ2-3; D is unresolved. The V gene lost 3 bases and the J gene lost 2 bases, with 4 bases spanning the gap. The CDR3 spans 12 residues. Per germline, CDR1 SGDLS and CDR2 YYNGEE. DNA of the CDR3: TGTGCCAGCAGCGCCGTCACAGATACGCAGTATTTT. It specifies CASSAVTDTQYF.

The chain has TRBV6-5 and TRBJ1-5, with D unresolved. V was clipped by 4 bases and J by 1 base, with 11 bases between them. The CDR3 is made up of 15 amino acids. Per germline, CDR1 MNHEY and CDR2 SVGAGI. This CDR3 reads CASSSDVRSNQPQHF. CDR3 sequence (DNA): TGTGCCAGCAGTTCCGATGTAAGAAGCAATCAGCCCCAGCATTTT.

The chain combines TRBV27 with TRBJ2-7; 8 nucleotides line up with TRBD1. Per germline, CDR1 MNHEY and CDR2 SMNVEV (reference sequence). After removal of 4 bases from V and 0 bases from J, the junction contained 11 bases not matched to a gene. The CDR3 covers 17 residues. CDR3 in amino acids: CASSSPSRQGISYEQYF. The CDR3 DNA reads TGTGCCAGCAGTTCACCCTCTCGACAGGGGATCTCCTACGAGCAGTACTTC.

With regard to this clone: Within the sample, other DNA sequences also encode this same CDR3. This chain uses TRBV6-5 with TRBJ2-7; D gene ambiguous. Germline CDR1 and CDR2: MNHEY and SVGAGI. Trimming stripped 0 bases from V and 2 bases from J, with 8 bases between. The CDR3 is 14 amino acids. Here the CDR3 reads CASSYSRGPYEQYF. The CDR3 nucleotides read TGTGCCAGCAGTTACTCCCGTGGCCCCTACGAGCAGTACTTC.

The chain joins TRBV6-5 to TRBJ1-2; 11 nucleotides align to TRBD1. V gave up 0 bases and J gave up 7 bases; unmatched junction bases: 7. Germline V gene data show CDR1 as MNHEY and CDR2 as SVGAGI. There are 16 residues in the CDR3. Here the CDR3 reads CASSYSSGQGASGYTF. The CDR3 DNA is TGTGCCAGCAGTTACTCTTCCGGACAGGGGGCGAGTGGCTACACCTTC.

The chain couples TRBV5-1 to TRBJ1-5; no reliable D call. Trimming shortened V by 0 bases and J by 5 bases, and 15 bases separated the two germline ends. In germline, CDR1 is SGHRS, CDR2 YFSETQ. The CDR3 covers 16 residues. The CDR3 nucleotides are TGCGCCAGCAGCTTGGCCGAAAGGATACGGGATCAGCCCCAGCATTTT. Translated, it gives CASSLAERIRDQPQHF.

V gene TRBV25-1 combines with J gene TRBJ2-1, with 10 nucleotides matching TRBD2. Trimming at V came to 3 bases and at J to 6 bases, leaving 5 bases not matched to a gene. CDR3 size: 15 residues. CDR1 and CDR2 from the germline V gene are MGHDK and SYGVNS. The CDR3 sequence: CASSDEAGGPNEQFF. The CDR3 DNA follows: TGTGCCAGCAGTGATGAAGCGGGAGGGCCCAATGAGCAGTTCTTC.

The chain joins TRBV7-9 to TRBJ2-5; 13 bases line up with TRBD2. V gave up 5 bases and J gave up 2 bases; unmatched junction bases: 5. CDR1 SEHNR and CDR2 FQNEAQ come from the germline V gene (reference sequence). CDR3 length equals 16 residues. Here the CDR3 reads CASSRRLAGGQETQYF. CDR3 nucleotide sequence: TGTGCCAGCAGCCGACGACTAGCGGGGGGTCAAGAGACCCAGTACTTC.

V is TRBV19 and J is TRBJ2-3; no firm D call. Germline CDR1 LNHDA, CDR2 SQIVND (reference sequence). V lost 6 bases, J lost 0 bases, and 13 bases lay in between. The CDR3 runs 15 residues. CDR3 coding DNA: TGTGCCAGTAGCCTTATATCCTCTAGCACAGATACGCAGTATTTT. It is translated as CASSLISSSTDTQYF.